This T cell receptor beta chain came from a study of T cell clusters in autoimmune cytopenias. Multiplex touch-down PCR amplified TRB using TRB-A and TRB-B pools in one tube. TCRdb reworked the multiplex PCR reads into one entry per CDR3 protein, no DNA. In total, the table holds approximately 12,000 distinct CDR3 sequences. Tens of thousands of genome equivalents of blood DNA were amplified for TRB. Notes on this clonotype: Its antigen is not identified.

Broader study findings: TRB repertoire shifts in secondary cytopenia and chronic lymphocytic leukemia mostly reflected lymphoma, not autoimmunity.

Germline CDR1 reads SGHDT; CDR2 reads YYEEEE. This CDR3 comprises 14 residues. This chain links TRBV5-6 with TRBJ1-2. The specimen was peripheral blood. The sequence derives from a human donor with an autoimmune cytopenia or autoimmune hepatitis (not recorded which). The CDR3 loop reads CASSFDKIHYGYTF.